Reported below is one TCR beta chain. The antigen remains undetermined. Noted time point: pre-treatment baseline. Samples come from before therapy and from week 3 after the first blockade cycle. Response was assessed by RECIST 1.1 at 12 weeks, except a couple of rapid progressors. These data are taken from a study of blood T cell dynamics during melanoma immunotherapy. The wider study: First-line therapy was either pembrolizumab or nivolumab with ipilimumab for metastatic melanoma. Findings and caveats of the study: cfDNA rearrangement score rose from T0 to W3 with disease control.

Assay: immunoSEQ multiplex PCR; the TCRdb copy retains only in-frame clones and omits some. The listing contains some 45 clones. Germline CDR1 is LNHDA and CDR2 is SQIVND (reference sequence). The CDR3 is made up of 14 amino acids. The germline V and J ends were trimmed by 5 bases and 4 bases, with 9 bases remaining between them. The rearrangement uses TRBV19 and TRBJ1-6; D remains ambiguous. This sample comprised cell-free DNA from blood, obtained from a patient treated with checkpoint blockade. The origin of this receptor is a human donor with melanoma. Some clones in this sample may be carry-over from other donors' samples. The CDR3, as DNA: TGTGCCAGTAGTCACAGAATTTATAATTCACCCCTCCACTTT. It specifies CASSHRIYNSPLHF. Supplemented by reference TRBV19 and TRBJ1-6, the full variable domain reads DGGITQSPKYLFRKEGQNVTLSCEQNLNHDAMYWYRQDPGQGLRLIYYSQIVNDFQKGDIAEGYSVSREKKESFPLTVTSAQKNPTAFYLCASSHRIYNSPLHFGNGTRLTVT.